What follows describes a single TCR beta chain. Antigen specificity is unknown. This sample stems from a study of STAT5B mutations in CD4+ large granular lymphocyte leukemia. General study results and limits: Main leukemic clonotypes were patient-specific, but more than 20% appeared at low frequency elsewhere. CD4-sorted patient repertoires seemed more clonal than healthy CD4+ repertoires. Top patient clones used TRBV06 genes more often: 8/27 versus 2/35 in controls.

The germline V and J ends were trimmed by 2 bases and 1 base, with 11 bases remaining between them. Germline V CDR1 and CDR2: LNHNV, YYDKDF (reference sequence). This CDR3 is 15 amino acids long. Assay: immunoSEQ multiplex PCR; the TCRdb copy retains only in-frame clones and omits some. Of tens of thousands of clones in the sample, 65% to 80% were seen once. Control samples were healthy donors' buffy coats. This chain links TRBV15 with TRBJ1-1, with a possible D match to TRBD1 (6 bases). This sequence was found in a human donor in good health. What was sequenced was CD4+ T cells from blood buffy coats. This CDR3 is CATSRMGHPNTEAFF. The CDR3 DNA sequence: TGTGCCACCAGCAGAATGGGACACCCGAACACTGAAGCTTTCTTT.